These T cell receptor beta chains were read from a single sample in a study of cytomegalovirus exposure and HLA in healthy donors. TCRdb's table, derived via immunoSEQ multiplex PCR, lists solely in-frame clones and lacks some. The sample lists some 120,000 clones; around 81% were seen once. What was sequenced was PBMCs. Receptors were obtained from a woman between 35 and 50 years old in good health and CMV-seronegative. Each CDR3 is given with its conserved first and last residue. Fields, in order: clone size, D gene, J gene, V gene, CDR3 protein, CDR3 DNA. A D gene is named only where the DNA matches it firmly. Only part of the rows carry a size: once, few, many, or a class if the clone is expanded.

clone_size: NA; d_call: NA; j_call: TRBJ2-1; v_call: TRBV11-1; cdr3_aa: CASSSVGGSYNEQFF; cdr3_nt: TGTGCCAGCAGCTCAGTAGGGGGCTCCTACAATGAGCAGTTCTTC
clone_size: NA; d_call: NA; j_call: TRBJ1-2; v_call: TRBV20-1; cdr3_aa: CSSGLVDTF; cdr3_nt: TGCAGTTCAGGGTTGGTGGACACCTTC
clone_size: NA; d_call: TRBD2; j_call: TRBJ2-5; v_call: TRBV11-2; cdr3_aa: CASSLVASGVKSKETQYF; cdr3_nt: TGTGCCAGCAGCTTAGTGGCTAGCGGGGTTAAATCCAAAGAGACCCAGTACTTC
clone_size: NA; d_call: TRBD1; j_call: TRBJ2-6; v_call: TRBV27; cdr3_aa: CASSSRTGENSSGANVLTF; cdr3_nt: TGTGCCAGCAGTTCCCGGACAGGGGAGAATAGCTCTGGGGCCAACGTCCTGACTTTC
clone_size: few; d_call: NA; j_call: TRBJ1-1; v_call: TRBV28; cdr3_aa: CASRGGARNTEAFF; cdr3_nt: TGTGCCAGCAGAGGGGGGGCTAGGAACACTGAAGCTTTCTTT
clone_size: NA; d_call: TRBD1; j_call: TRBJ2-7; v_call: TRBV7-2; cdr3_aa: CASSFPGQGAVQYF; cdr3_nt: TGTGCCAGCAGCTTTCCGGGACAGGGCGCGGTGCAGTACTTC
clone_size: NA; d_call: NA; j_call: TRBJ1-1; v_call: TRBV5-6; cdr3_aa: CASSWRLNTEAFF; cdr3_nt: TGTGCCAGCAGCTGGCGGTTGAACACTGAAGCTTTCTTT
clone_size: NA; d_call: NA; j_call: TRBJ2-7; v_call: TRBV28; cdr3_aa: CASSLAGGAYEQYF; cdr3_nt: TGTGCCAGCAGTTTAGCCGGGGGAGCCTACGAGCAGTACTTC
clone_size: few; d_call: TRBD1; j_call: TRBJ2-2; v_call: TRBV7-9; cdr3_aa: CSSSLGTGGNTGELFF; cdr3_nt: TGTTCCAGCAGCTTAGGTACAGGGGGAAACACCGGGGAGCTGTTTTTT
clone_size: NA; d_call: NA; j_call: TRBJ2-1; v_call: TRBV5-1; cdr3_aa: CASSFSWRNNEQFF; cdr3_nt: TGCGCCAGCAGCTTTTCGTGGCGGAACAATGAGCAGTTCTTC
clone_size: NA; d_call: TRBD1; j_call: TRBJ2-7; v_call: TRBV5-6; cdr3_aa: CASSPRTGGGYEQYF; cdr3_nt: TGTGCCAGCAGCCCCCGGACAGGGGGCGGCTACGAGCAGTACTTC
clone_size: NA; d_call: NA; j_call: TRBJ1-5; v_call: TRBV2; cdr3_aa: CASGGGYSNQPQHF; cdr3_nt: TGTGCCAGTGGGGGGGGATATAGCAATCAGCCCCAGCATTTT
clone_size: NA; d_call: TRBD2; j_call: TRBJ2-1; v_call: TRBV7-9; cdr3_aa: CASSLRGGLAINEQFF; cdr3_nt: TGTGCCAGCAGCTTAAGAGGGGGACTAGCAATCAATGAGCAGTTCTTC
clone_size: few; d_call: NA; j_call: TRBJ2-5; v_call: TRBV5-1; cdr3_aa: CASSLSSPSQETQYF; cdr3_nt: TGCGCCAGCAGCTTGTCCAGCCCTAGCCAAGAGACCCAGTACTTC
clone_size: NA; d_call: TRBD1; j_call: TRBJ1-1; v_call: TRBV10-3; cdr3_aa: CAIQGVAEAFF; cdr3_nt: TGTGCCATACAGGGGGTGGCTGAAGCTTTCTTT
clone_size: NA; d_call: TRBD1; j_call: TRBJ2-7; v_call: TRBV2; cdr3_aa: CASGWDRLYEQYF; cdr3_nt: TGTGCCAGCGGATGGGACAGGCTCTACGAGCAGTACTTC
clone_size: NA; d_call: NA; j_call: TRBJ1-1; v_call: TRBV19; cdr3_aa: CASLDFQNTEAFF; cdr3_nt: TGTGCCAGTCTGGACTTTCAGAACACTGAAGCTTTCTTT
clone_size: NA; d_call: TRBD1; j_call: TRBJ2-7; v_call: TRBV7-2; cdr3_aa: CASSHGQGESYEQYF; cdr3_nt: TGTGCCAGCAGCCACGGACAGGGAGAGTCCTACGAGCAGTACTTC
clone_size: NA; d_call: TRBD2; j_call: TRBJ2-2; v_call: TRBV7-2; cdr3_aa: CASSRRLAGGPGTGELFF; cdr3_nt: TGTGCCAGCAGCCGGAGACTAGCGGGGGGGCCGGGCACCGGGGAGCTGTTTTTT
clone_size: NA; d_call: NA; j_call: TRBJ2-1; v_call: TRBV30; cdr3_aa: CAWSPLRGNLLHEQFF; cdr3_nt: TGTGCCTGGAGTCCCCTACGAGGGAACCTTTTGCATGAGCAGTTCTTC
clone_size: NA; d_call: TRBD1; j_call: TRBJ1-5; v_call: TRBV6-6; cdr3_aa: CASSYEDRAINQPQHF; cdr3_nt: TGTGCCAGCAGTTACGAGGACAGGGCAATCAATCAGCCCCAGCATTTT
clone_size: NA; d_call: NA; j_call: TRBJ1-2; v_call: TRBV7-9; cdr3_aa: CASSLGRPENYGYTF; cdr3_nt: TGTGCCAGCAGCTTGGGGCGGCCAGAGAACTATGGCTACACCTTC
clone_size: NA; d_call: NA; j_call: TRBJ2-6; v_call: TRBV9; cdr3_aa: CASSRSGSGANVLTF; cdr3_nt: TGTGCCAGCAGTCGCTCGGGTTCCGGGGCCAACGTCCTGACTTTC
clone_size: few; d_call: NA; j_call: TRBJ1-2; v_call: TRBV5-4; cdr3_aa: CASSLDNYYGYTF; cdr3_nt: TGTGCCAGCAGCTTGGACAACTATTATGGCTACACCTTC
clone_size: NA; d_call: TRBD1; j_call: TRBJ2-4; v_call: TRBV5-1; cdr3_aa: CASSNPGTGGHSLNIQYF; cdr3_nt: TGCGCCAGCAGCAATCCCGGGACAGGGGGTCACTCATTAAACATTCAGTACTTC
clone_size: NA; d_call: NA; j_call: TRBJ1-1; v_call: TRBV2; cdr3_aa: CASIPGGYTEAFF; cdr3_nt: TGTGCCAGCATCCCGGGGGGTTACACTGAAGCTTTCTTT
clone_size: NA; d_call: NA; j_call: TRBJ1-2; v_call: TRBV2; cdr3_aa: CASRDTLTGPHSVNTF; cdr3_nt: TGTGCCAGCAGAGACACGTTGACAGGACCCCATTCGGTCAACACCTTC
clone_size: NA; d_call: NA; j_call: TRBJ2-1; v_call: TRBV20-1; cdr3_aa: CSARARGEQFF; cdr3_nt: TGCAGTGCTAGAGCCAGGGGTGAGCAGTTCTTC
clone_size: NA; d_call: TRBD2; j_call: TRBJ2-1; v_call: TRBV11-3; cdr3_aa: CASSLDGLVGSYNEQFF; cdr3_nt: TGTGCCAGCAGCTTAGATGGACTAGTCGGCTCCTACAATGAGCAGTTCTTC
clone_size: NA; d_call: TRBD1; j_call: TRBJ2-1; v_call: TRBV5-1; cdr3_aa: CASSLARRQGWVGASYNEQFF; cdr3_nt: TGCGCCAGCAGCTTGGCCAGGAGACAGGGGTGGGTAGGGGCCTCCTACAATGAGCAGTTCTTC
clone_size: NA; d_call: NA; j_call: TRBJ2-1; v_call: TRBV6-5; cdr3_aa: CASLPSGSYNEQFF; cdr3_nt: TGTGCCAGCCTTCCCTCGGGGAGCTACAATGAGCAGTTCTTC
clone_size: NA; d_call: NA; j_call: TRBJ2-7; v_call: TRBV6-1; cdr3_aa: CASSVEDLYEQYF; cdr3_nt: TGTGCCAGCAGTGTTGAGGATCTCTACGAGCAGTACTTC
clone_size: NA; d_call: NA; j_call: TRBJ2-6; v_call: TRBV30; cdr3_aa: CAWSPWDRGSGANVLTF; cdr3_nt: TGTGCCTGGAGCCCGTGGGATAGGGGCTCTGGGGCCAACGTCCTGACTTTC
clone_size: NA; d_call: NA; j_call: TRBJ2-7; v_call: TRBV7-2; cdr3_aa: CASSFTPGSGQYF; cdr3_nt: TGTGCCAGCAGCTTTACCCCGGGGTCAGGGCAGTACTTC
clone_size: NA; d_call: NA; j_call: TRBJ2-7; v_call: TRBV6-4; cdr3_aa: CASSAPLRKPEYEQYF; cdr3_nt: TGTGCCAGCAGTGCCCCCTTGCGGAAACCGGAGTACGAGCAGTACTTC
clone_size: few; d_call: TRBD2; j_call: TRBJ2-1; v_call: TRBV29-1; cdr3_aa: CSVPTSGRYNEQFF; cdr3_nt: TGCAGCGTTCCGACTAGCGGGAGATACAATGAGCAGTTCTTC
clone_size: NA; d_call: NA; j_call: TRBJ2-3; v_call: TRBV2; cdr3_aa: CASSGQASTDTQYF; cdr3_nt: TGTGCCAGCAGTGGACAGGCTAGCACAGATACGCAGTATTTT